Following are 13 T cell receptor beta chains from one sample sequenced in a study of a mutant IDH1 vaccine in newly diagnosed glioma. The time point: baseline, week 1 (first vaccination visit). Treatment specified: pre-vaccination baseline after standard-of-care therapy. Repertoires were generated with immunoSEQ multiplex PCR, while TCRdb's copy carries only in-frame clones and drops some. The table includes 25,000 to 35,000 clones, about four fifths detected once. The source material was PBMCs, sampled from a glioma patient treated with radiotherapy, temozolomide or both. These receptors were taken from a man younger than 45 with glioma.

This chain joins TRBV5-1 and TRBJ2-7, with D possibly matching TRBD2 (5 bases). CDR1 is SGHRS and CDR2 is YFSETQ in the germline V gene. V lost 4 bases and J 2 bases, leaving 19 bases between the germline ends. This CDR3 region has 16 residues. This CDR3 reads CASSPTSGGAAYEQYF. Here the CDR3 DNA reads TGCGCCAGCAGCCCGACGTCAGGAGGCGCGGCCTACGAGCAGTACTTC.

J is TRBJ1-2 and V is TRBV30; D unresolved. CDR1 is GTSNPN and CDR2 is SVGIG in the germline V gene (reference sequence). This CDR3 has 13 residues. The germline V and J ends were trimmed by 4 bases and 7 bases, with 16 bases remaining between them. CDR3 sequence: CAWKGWGIGGYTF. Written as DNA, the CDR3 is TGTGCCTGGAAGGGATGGGGAATCGGTGGCTACACCTTC.

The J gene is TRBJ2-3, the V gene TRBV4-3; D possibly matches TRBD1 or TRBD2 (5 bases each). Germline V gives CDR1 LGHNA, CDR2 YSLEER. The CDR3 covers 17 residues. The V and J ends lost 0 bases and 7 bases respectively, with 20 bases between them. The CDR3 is CASSQDLGQGVENTQYF. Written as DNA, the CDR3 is TGCGCCAGCAGCCAAGATCTAGGTCAGGGAGTCGAAAATACGCAGTATTTT.

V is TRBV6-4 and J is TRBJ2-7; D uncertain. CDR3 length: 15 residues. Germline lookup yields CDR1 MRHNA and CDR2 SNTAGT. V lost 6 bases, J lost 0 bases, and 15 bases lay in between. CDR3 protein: CASRLRTLSSYEQYF. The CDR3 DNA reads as TGTGCCAGCAGACTAAGAACGTTGAGCTCCTACGAGCAGTACTTC.

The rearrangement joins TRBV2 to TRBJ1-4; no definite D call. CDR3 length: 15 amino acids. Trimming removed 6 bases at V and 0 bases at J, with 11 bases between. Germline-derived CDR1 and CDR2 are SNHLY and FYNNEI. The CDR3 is CASRVHDATNEKLFF. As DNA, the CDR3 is TGTGCCAGCAGAGTACACGACGCAACTAATGAAAAACTGTTTTTT. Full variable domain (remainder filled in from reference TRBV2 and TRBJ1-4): EPEVTQTPSHQVTQMGQEVILRCVPISNHLYFYWYRQILGQKVEFLVSFYNNEISEKSEIFDDQFSVERPDGSNFTLKIRSTKLEDSAMYFCASRVHDATNEKLFFGSGTQLSVL.

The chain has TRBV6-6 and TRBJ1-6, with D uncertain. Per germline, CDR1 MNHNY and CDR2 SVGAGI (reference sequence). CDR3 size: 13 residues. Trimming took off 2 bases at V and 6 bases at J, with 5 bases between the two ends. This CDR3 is CASSYSGNSPLHF. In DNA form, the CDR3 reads TGTGCCAGCAGTTACAGTGGTAATTCACCCCTCCACTTT.

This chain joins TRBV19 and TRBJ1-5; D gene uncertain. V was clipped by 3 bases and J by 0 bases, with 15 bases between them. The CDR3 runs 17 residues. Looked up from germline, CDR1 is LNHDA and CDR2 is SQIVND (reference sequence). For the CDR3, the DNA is TGTGCCAGTAGTATCCCCACAGATTCTTATAGCAATCAGCCCCAGCATTTT. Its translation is CASSIPTDSYSNQPQHF.

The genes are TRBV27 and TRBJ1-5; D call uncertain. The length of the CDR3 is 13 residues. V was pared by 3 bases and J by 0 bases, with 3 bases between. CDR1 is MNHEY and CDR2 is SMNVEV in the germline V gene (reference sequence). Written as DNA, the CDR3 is TGTGCCAGCAGTTTGCGTAGCAATCAGCCCCAGCATTTT. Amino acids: CASSLRSNQPQHF.

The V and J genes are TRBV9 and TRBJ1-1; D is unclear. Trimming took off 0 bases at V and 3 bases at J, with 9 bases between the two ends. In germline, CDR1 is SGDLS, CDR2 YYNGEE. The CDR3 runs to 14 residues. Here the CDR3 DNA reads TGTGCCAGCAGCGTAGGACCGCCGGACACTGAAGCTTTCTTT. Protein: CASSVGPPDTEAFF.

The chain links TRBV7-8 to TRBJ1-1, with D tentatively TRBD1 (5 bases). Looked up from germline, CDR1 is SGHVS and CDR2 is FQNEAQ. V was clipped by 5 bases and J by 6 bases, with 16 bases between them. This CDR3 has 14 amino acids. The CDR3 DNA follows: TGTGCCAGCAGCCCGGGAGGGGTAGGGGCTGAAGCTTTCTTT. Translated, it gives CASSPGGVGAEAFF.

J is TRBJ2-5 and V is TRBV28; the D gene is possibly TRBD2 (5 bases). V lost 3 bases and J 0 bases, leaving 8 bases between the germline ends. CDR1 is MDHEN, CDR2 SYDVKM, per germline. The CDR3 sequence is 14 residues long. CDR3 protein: CASSLGGYQETQYF. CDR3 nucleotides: TGTGCCAGCAGTTTGGGCGGGTACCAAGAGACCCAGTACTTC.

The CDR3 coding sequence is TGCGCCAGCAGCTTGTTTGTAGGGACGAACACTGAAGCTTTCTTT. It is translated as CASSLFVGTNTEAFF. V gene TRBV5-1 combines with J gene TRBJ1-1, with D perhaps TRBD1 (5 bases). CDR1 is SGHRS, CDR2 YFSETQ, per germline. The CDR3 has 15 residues. Trimming pared 1 base from V and 1 base from J, leaving 11 bases between.

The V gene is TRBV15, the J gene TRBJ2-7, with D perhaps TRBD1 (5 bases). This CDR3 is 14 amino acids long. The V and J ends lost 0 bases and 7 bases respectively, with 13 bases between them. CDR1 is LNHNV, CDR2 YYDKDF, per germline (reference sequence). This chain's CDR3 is CATSREQALGEQYF. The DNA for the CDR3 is TGTGCCACCAGCAGAGAACAGGCCTTAGGGGAGCAGTACTTC.